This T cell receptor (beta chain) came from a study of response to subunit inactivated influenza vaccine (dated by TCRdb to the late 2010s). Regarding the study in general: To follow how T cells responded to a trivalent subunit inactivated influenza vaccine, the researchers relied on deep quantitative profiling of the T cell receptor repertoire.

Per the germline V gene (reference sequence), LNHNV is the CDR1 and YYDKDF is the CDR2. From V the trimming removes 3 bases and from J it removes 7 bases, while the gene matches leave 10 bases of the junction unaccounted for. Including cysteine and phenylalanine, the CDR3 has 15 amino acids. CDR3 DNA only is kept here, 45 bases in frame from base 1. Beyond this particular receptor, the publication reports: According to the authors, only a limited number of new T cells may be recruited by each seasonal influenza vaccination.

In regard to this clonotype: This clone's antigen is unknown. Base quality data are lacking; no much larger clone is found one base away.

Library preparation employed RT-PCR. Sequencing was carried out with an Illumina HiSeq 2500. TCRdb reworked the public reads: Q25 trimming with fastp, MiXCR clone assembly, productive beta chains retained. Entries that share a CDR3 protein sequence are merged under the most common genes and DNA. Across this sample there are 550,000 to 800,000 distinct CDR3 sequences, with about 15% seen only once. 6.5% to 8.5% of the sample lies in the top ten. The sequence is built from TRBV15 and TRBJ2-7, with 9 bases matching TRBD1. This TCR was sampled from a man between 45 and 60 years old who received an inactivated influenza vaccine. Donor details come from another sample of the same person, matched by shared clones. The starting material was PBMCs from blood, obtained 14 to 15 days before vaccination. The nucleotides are TGTGCCACCAGCAGTCACCCGGGACAGGGCTGGGAGCAGTACTTC. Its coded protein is CATSSHPGQGWEQYF.